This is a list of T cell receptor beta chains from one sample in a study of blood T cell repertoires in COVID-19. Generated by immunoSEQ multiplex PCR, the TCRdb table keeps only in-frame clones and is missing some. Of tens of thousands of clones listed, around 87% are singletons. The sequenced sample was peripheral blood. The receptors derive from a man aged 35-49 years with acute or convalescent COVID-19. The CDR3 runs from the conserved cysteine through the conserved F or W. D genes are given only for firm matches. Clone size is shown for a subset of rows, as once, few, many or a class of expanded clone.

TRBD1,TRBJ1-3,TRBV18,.,TGTGCCAGCTCACCCGGGACAGGTGTAATCTCTGGAAACACCATATATTTT,CASSPGTGVISGNTIYF
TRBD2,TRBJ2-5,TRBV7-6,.,TGTGCCAGCAGCTTACCCACTAGCGGGAGTATCCAGACCCAGTACTTC,CASSLPTSGSIQTQYF
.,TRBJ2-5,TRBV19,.,TGTGCCAGTAGTAACCAGGGAAGGGGTGCAGAGACCCAGTACTTC,CASSNQGRGAETQYF
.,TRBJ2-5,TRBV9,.,TGTGCCAGCAGCGCTCACCAGATTCGACTGCAAGAGACCCAGTACTTC,CASSAHQIRLQETQYF
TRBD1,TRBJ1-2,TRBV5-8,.,TGTGCCAGCAGCTTGGAGACAGGGGGGTACTATGGCTACACCTTC,CASSLETGGYYGYTF
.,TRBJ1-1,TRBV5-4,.,TGTGCCAGCAGCTCTGGACGAGGGCTGGACACTGAAGCTTTCTTT,CASSSGRGLDTEAFF
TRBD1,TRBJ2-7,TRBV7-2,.,TGTGCCAGCAGCTTAGCCCTTCGGACAGGGGGCTTAACCTACGAGCAGTACTTC,CASSLALRTGGLTYEQYF
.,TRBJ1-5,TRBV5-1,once,TGCGCCAGCAGCCCTGGGACCTCTGGAGGGCAGCCCCAGCATTTT,CASSPGTSGGQPQHF
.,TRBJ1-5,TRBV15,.,TGTGCCACCAGCAGAGGGGGAGGCGCTAATCAGCCCCAGCATTTT,CATSRGGGANQPQHF
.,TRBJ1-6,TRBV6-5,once,TGTGCCAGCAGGGCGGAGGGGCTTAATTCACCCCTCCACTTT,CASRAEGLNSPLHF
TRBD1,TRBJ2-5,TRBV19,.,TGTGCCAGTGCCGGGACAGGGGCCACCTTCCAAGAGACCCAGTACTTC,CASAGTGATFQETQYF
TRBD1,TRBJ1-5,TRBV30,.,TGTGCCTGGAGTAAAACGGACAGGAATGATCAGCCCCAGCATTTT,CAWSKTDRNDQPQHF
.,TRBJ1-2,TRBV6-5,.,TGTGCCAGCAGTCCTCGGGGGGGAGGGGACTATGGCTACACCTTC,CASSPRGGGDYGYTF
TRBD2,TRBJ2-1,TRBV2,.,TGTGCCAGCAGTGGTAGCGGGGGGGCTGGGAATGAGCAGTTCTTC,CASSGSGGAGNEQFF
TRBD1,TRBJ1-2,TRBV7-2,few,TGTGCCAGCAGACCAGGGGGCAGGGCCTATGGCTACACCTTC,CASRPGGRAYGYTF
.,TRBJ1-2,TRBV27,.,TGTGCCAGCAGTTTACGCGGAACGTACAACTATGGCTACACCTTC,CASSLRGTYNYGYTF
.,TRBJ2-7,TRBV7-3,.,TGTGCCAGCAGCTCAGGACAGCTGGCCAACTACGAGCAGTACTTC,CASSSGQLANYEQYF
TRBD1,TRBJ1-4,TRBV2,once,TGTGCCAGCAGCACCTCACAGGGGGCCGGTGAAAAACTGTTTTTT,CASSTSQGAGEKLFF
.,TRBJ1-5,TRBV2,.,TGTGCCAGCAGAAAAGACAGATGGCAGCCCCAGCATTTT,CASRKDRWQPQHF
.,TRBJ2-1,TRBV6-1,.,TGTGCCAGCAGTGAAGACGGGACTTTTAACAATGAGCAGTTCTTC,CASSEDGTFNNEQFF
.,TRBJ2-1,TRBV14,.,TGTGCCAGCAGCCCAAAAGGAACAGGGAAGTTCTTC,CASSPKGTGKFF
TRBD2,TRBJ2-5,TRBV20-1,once,TGCAGTGCTAGTACTAGCGGGGGGGCAGAGACCCAGTACTTC,CSASTSGGAETQYF
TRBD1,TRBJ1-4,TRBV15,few,TGTGCCACCAGCAGGCAGGGCAGGGGGAATGAAAAACTGTTTTTT,CATSRQGRGNEKLFF
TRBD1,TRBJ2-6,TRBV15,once,TGTGCCACCAGCCCACAGGGGCCTGGAGGGGCCAACGTCCTGACTTTC,CATSPQGPGGANVLTF
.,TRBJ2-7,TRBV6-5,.,TGTGCCAGCAGTTACTCGAGTGGGGCCTCCTACGAGCAGTACTTC,CASSYSSGASYEQYF
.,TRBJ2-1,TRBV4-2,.,TGTGCCAGCAGCCAAGATGGGCGGGGGCCTCACAATGAGCAGTTCTTC,CASSQDGRGPHNEQFF
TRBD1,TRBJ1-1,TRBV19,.,TGTGCCAGTAGTACCGTCCCGGGACAGGGCATGAACACTGAAGCTTTCTTT,CASSTVPGQGMNTEAFF
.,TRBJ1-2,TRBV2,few,TGTGCCAGCATATGGGGAGATGGCTACACCTTC,CASIWGDGYTF
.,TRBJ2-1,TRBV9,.,TGTGCCAGCAGCATCGACAGGCCGGGGGAGCAGTTCTTC,CASSIDRPGEQFF